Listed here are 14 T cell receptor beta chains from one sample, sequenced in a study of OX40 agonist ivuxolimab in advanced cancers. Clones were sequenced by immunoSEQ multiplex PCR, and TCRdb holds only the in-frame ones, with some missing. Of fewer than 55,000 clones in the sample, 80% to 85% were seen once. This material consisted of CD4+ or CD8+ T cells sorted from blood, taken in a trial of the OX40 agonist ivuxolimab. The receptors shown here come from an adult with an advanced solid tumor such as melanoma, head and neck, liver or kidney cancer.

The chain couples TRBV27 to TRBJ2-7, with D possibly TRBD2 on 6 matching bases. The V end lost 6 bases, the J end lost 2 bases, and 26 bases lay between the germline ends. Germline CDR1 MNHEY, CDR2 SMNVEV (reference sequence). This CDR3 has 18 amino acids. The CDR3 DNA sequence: TGTGCCAGCAGCTCTCTGGGCGGGGACCGACCCTCAACCTACGAGCAGTACTTC. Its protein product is CASSSLGGDRPSTYEQYF.

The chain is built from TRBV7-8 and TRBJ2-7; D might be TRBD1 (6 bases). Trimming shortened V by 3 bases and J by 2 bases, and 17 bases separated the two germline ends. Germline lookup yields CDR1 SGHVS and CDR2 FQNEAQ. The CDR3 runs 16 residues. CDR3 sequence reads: CASSFRPETGAYEQYF. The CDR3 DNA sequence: TGTGCCAGCAGCTTCAGACCAGAGACAGGCGCCTACGAGCAGTACTTC. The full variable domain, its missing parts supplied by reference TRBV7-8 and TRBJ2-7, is GAGVSQSPRYKVAKRGQDVALRCDPISGHVSLFWYQQALGQGPEFLTYFQNEAQLDKSGLPSDRFFAERPEGSVSTLKIQRTQQEDSAVYLCASSFRPETGAYEQYFGPGTRLTVT.

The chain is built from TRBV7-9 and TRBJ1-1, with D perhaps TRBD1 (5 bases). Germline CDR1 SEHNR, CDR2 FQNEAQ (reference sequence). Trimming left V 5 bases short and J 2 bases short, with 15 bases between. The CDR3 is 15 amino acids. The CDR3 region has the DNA TGTGCCAGCAGCCTTTTTTTTGGGGGTAACACTGAAGCTTTCTTT. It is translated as CASSLFFGGNTEAFF.

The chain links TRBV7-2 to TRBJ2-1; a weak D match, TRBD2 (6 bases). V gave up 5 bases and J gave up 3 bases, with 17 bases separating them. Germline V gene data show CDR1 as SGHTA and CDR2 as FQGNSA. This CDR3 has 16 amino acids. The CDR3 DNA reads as TGTGCCAGCAGCGCCGCTAGCGTACAATACTACAATGAGCAGTTCTTC. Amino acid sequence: CASSAASVQYYNEQFF.

CDR3 protein: CASSQSGNIAEAFF. In DNA, the CDR3 is TGTGCCAGCAGCCAATCAGGGAATATCGCTGAAGCTTTCTTT. This chain connects TRBV14 to TRBJ1-1, with TRBD1 as a possible D gene (5 bases). The V end lost 2 bases, the J end lost 6 bases, and 13 bases lay between the germline ends. This CDR3 has 14 residues. The V gene's germline CDR1 is SGHDN and CDR2 FVKESK.

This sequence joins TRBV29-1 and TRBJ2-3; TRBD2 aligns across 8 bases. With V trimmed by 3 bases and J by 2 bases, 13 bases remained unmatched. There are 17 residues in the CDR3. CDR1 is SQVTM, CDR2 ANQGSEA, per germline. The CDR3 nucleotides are TGCAGCGTTGAGGAACCCTTGGCGGGAGGTACCACAGATACGCAGTATTTT. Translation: CSVEEPLAGGTTDTQYF.

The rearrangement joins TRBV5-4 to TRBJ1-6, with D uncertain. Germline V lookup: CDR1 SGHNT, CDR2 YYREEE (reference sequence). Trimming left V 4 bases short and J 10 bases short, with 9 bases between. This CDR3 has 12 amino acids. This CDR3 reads CASSQSSSPLHF. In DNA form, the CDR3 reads TGTGCCAGCAGCCAGTCGTCCTCACCCCTCCACTTT.

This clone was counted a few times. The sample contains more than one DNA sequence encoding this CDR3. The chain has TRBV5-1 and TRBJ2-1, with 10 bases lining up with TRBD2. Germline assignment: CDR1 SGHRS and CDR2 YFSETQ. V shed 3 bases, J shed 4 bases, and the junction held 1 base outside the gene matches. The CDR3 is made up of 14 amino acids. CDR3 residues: CASSSAGGYNEQFF. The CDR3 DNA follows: TGCGCCAGCAGCTCAGCGGGAGGGTACAATGAGCAGTTCTTC.

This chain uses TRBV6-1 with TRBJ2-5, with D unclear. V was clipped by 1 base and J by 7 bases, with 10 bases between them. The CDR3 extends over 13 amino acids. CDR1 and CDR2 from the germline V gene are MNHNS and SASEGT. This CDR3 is CASSEGVIWTQYF. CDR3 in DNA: TGTGCCAGCAGTGAAGGGGTGATCTGGACCCAGTACTTC.

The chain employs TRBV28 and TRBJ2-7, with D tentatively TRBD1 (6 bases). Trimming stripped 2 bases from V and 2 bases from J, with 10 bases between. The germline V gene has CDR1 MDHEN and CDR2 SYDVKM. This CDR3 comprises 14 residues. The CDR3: CASSLAGTPYEQYF. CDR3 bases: TGTGCCAGCAGTTTAGCCGGGACACCCTACGAGCAGTACTTC. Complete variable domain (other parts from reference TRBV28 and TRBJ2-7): DVKVTQSSRYLVKRTGEKVFLECVQDMDHENMFWYRQDPGLGLRLIYFSYDVKMKEKGDIPEGYSVSREKKERFSLILESASTNQTSMYLCASSLAGTPYEQYFGPGTRLTVT.

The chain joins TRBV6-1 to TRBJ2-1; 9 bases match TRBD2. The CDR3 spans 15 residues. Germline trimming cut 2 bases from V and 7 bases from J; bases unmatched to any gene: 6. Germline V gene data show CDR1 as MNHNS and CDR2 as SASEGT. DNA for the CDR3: TGTGCCAGCAGTGAAAACCCAGCGGGAGGTAATGAGCAGTTCTTC. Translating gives CASSENPAGGNEQFF.

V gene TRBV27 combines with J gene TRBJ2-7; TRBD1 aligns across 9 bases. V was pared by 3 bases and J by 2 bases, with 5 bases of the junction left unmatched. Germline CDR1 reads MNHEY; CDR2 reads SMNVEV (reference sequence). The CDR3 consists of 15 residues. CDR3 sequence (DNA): TGTGCCAGCAGTTTGGGACAGGGAAGCGCCTACGAGCAGTACTTC. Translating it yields CASSLGQGSAYEQYF.

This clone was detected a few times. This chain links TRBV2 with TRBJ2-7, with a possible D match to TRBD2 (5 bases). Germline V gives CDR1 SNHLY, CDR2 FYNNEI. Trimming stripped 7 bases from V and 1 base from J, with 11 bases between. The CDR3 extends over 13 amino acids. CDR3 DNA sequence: TGTGCCAGCAACGGACTCCTTTCCTACGAGCAGTACTTC. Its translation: CASNGLLSYEQYF.

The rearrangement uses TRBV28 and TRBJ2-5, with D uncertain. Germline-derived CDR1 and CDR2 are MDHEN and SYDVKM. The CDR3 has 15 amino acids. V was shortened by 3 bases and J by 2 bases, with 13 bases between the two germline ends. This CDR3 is CASSFGRIYQETQYF. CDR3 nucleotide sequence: TGTGCCAGCAGTTTCGGTCGGATATATCAAGAGACCCAGTACTTC.